Below are 15 T cell receptor beta chains sequenced from a single sample in a study of T cell changes during pregnancy in multiple sclerosis. Assay used: immunoSEQ multiplex PCR; TCRdb lists only in-frame clones, some missing. The table lists approximately 50,000 clones, 80% to 95% of them singletons. The specimen comprised CD4+ T cells from peripheral blood mononuclear cells, sampled after pregnancy. These receptors came from a female donor with multiple sclerosis, enrolled in a pregnancy study.

The chain couples TRBV18 to TRBJ2-2; 9 bases align to TRBD2. Germline CDR1 reads KGHSH; CDR2 reads LQKENI. The CDR3 is 15 residues long. The ends lost 5 bases at V and 0 bases at J; junction bases unmatched: 1. CDR3 loop: CASSVAGANTGELFF. CDR3 DNA: TGTGCCAGCTCAGTAGCGGGAGCGAACACCGGGGAGCTGTTTTTT.

The chain employs TRBV7-2 and TRBJ1-2; D is possibly TRBD1 (5 bases). This CDR3 is built from 14 residues. The V gene lost 0 bases and the J gene lost 2 bases, with 7 bases spanning the gap. CDR1 is SGHTA, CDR2 FQGNSA, per germline. The CDR3 DNA reads as TGTGCCAGCAGCTTAGCCAGGGAAAACTATGGCTACACCTTC. This codes for CASSLARENYGYTF.

CDR3 coding DNA: TGTGCCAGCAGCCAGACAGGGTCTGGAAACACCATATATTTT. Amino acids: CASSQTGSGNTIYF. This chain joins TRBV7-8 and TRBJ1-3; 7 bases map to TRBD1. V shed 5 bases and J 1 base; nucleotides not matched to a gene: 2. In germline, CDR1 is SGHVS, CDR2 FQNEAQ. The CDR3 is made up of 14 amino acids.

The chain is built from TRBV18 and TRBJ1-2, with unresolved D. Per germline, CDR1 KGHSH and CDR2 LQKENI. This CDR3 comprises 15 residues. Trimming stripped 4 bases from V and 7 bases from J, with 19 bases between. The CDR3 reads CASSRDRANRGGYTF. CDR3 sequence (DNA): TGTGCCAGCTCACGAGATCGAGCTAATCGGGGTGGCTACACCTTC. The variable domain in full, with the rest retrieved from reference TRBV18 and TRBJ1-2, is NAGVMQNPRHLVRRRGQEARLRCSPMKGHSHVYWYRQLPEEGLKFMVYLQKENIIDESGMPKERFSAEFPKEGPSILRIQQVVRGDSAAYFCASSRDRANRGGYTFGSGTRLTVV.

This chain uses TRBV7-2 with TRBJ1-1, with TRBD1 matching over 9 bases. Germline CDR1 and CDR2: SGHTA and FQGNSA. Trimming took 3 bases from V and 5 from J; bases not matched to a gene: 1. The length of the CDR3 is 13 residues. As DNA, the CDR3 is TGTGCCAGCAGCTTGACAGGGGGAACTGAAGCTTTCTTT. It yields the protein CASSLTGGTEAFF.

This chain connects TRBV5-8 to TRBJ2-1; D is unresolved. Deletions cut 0 bases from V and 0 bases from J, with 7 bases between. CDR3 length: 15 amino acids. In germline, CDR1 is SGHTS, CDR2 YDEGEE. This CDR3 reads CASSLGRLSYNEQFF. In nucleotides, the CDR3 is TGTGCCAGCAGCTTGGGCAGGCTCTCCTACAATGAGCAGTTCTTC.

The chain joins TRBV30 to TRBJ2-5; 14 positions agree with TRBD2. Germline-derived CDR1 and CDR2 are GTSNPN and SVGIG (reference sequence). The V gene end was trimmed by 2 bases and the J gene end by 8 bases; junction bases not matched to a gene: 7. The CDR3 runs 15 residues. Here the CDR3 reads CAWSPRLAGGETQYF. CDR3 bases: TGTGCCTGGAGTCCCCGACTAGCGGGAGGGGAAACCCAGTACTTC.

This CDR3 is CASSFAGLAGGQDEQFF. DNA of the CDR3: TGTGCCAGCAGTTTCGCTGGACTAGCGGGAGGACAGGATGAGCAGTTCTTC. J is TRBJ2-1 and V is TRBV28, with TRBD2 matching 14 bases. V lost 3 bases and J lost 8; bases outside the gene matches: 9. The CDR3 is made up of 17 amino acids. Germline CDR1 MDHEN, CDR2 SYDVKM.

V is TRBV2 and J is TRBJ2-3; perhaps TRBD2 as D (6 bases). CDR3 length: 14 residues. Trimming cost V 7 bases and J 1 base, with 12 bases left between them. CDR1 and CDR2 from the germline V gene are SNHLY and FYNNEI. The DNA for the CDR3 is TGTGCCAGCAACGGCGGAGGGGGCACAGATACGCAGTATTTT. Protein sequence: CASNGGGGTDTQYF.

V and J are TRBV19 and TRBJ1-1, with D uncertain. This CDR3 has 14 amino acids. The ends were cut back, 2 bases at V and 1 base at J, with 8 bases in the middle. Germline lookup yields CDR1 LNHDA and CDR2 SQIVND (reference sequence). The CDR3 DNA sequence: TGTGCCAGTAGTATATCGAAACAGAACACTGAAGCTTTCTTT. Encoded protein: CASSISKQNTEAFF.

The chain uses TRBV30 and TRBJ1-2; TRBD1 aligns across 10 bases. Germline V lookup: CDR1 GTSNPN, CDR2 SVGIG (reference sequence). The CDR3 totals 13 residues. V was clipped by 8 bases and J by 7 bases; unmatched bases: 10. The CDR3 region is CAGTGTGDGGYTF. The CDR3 DNA is TGTGCCGGAACCGGGACAGGGGATGGTGGCTACACCTTC.

This rearrangement joins TRBV21-1 to TRBJ1-2; the table names TRBD1, a call not compared with the DNA. TRBV21-1 is a documented pseudogene. This CDR3 contains 14 residues. The chain's CDR3 is CASSAPRSGVGYTF. CDR3 nucleotides: TGTGCCAGCAGCGCCCCGAGGTCAGGGGTCGGCTACACCTTC.

The rearrangement links TRBV28 to TRBJ2-2; a possible D gene is TRBD2 (6 bases). This CDR3 has 15 residues. The V gene lost 1 base and the J gene lost 6 bases, with 12 bases spanning the gap. CDR1 is MDHEN and CDR2 is SYDVKM in the germline V gene. CDR3 sequence: CASSLYGSRAGELFF. The DNA for the CDR3 is TGTGCCAGCAGTTTATACGGGAGTAGGGCCGGGGAGCTGTTTTTT. Drawing the rest from reference TRBV28 and TRBJ2-2, the complete variable domain is DVKVTQSSRYLVKRTGEKVFLECVQDMDHENMFWYRQDPGLGLRLIYFSYDVKMKEKGDIPEGYSVSREKKERFSLILESASTNQTSMYLCASSLYGSRAGELFFGEGSRLTVL.

This clone was seen a single time. The V call is TRBV19, the J call TRBJ2-6, with D possibly being TRBD1 (6 bases). V lost 7 bases and J lost 1, with 20 bases in between. The CDR3 spans 18 residues. CDR1 LNHDA and CDR2 SQIVND come from the germline V gene (reference sequence). DNA of the CDR3: TGTGCCAGTACCCACCAAGGCGTACAGGGATCTGGGGCCAACGTCCTGACTTTC. It is translated as CASTHQGVQGSGANVLTF.

The V gene is TRBV6-1, the J gene TRBJ1-5; perhaps TRBD1 as D (6 bases). Trimming took 6 bases from V and 4 from J, leaving 10 bases between them. The length of the CDR3 is 13 residues. Germline CDR1 MNHNS, CDR2 SASEGT. The chain's CDR3 is CASSRQANQPQHF. DNA of the CDR3: TGTGCCAGCAGCCGACAGGCGAATCAGCCCCAGCATTTT.